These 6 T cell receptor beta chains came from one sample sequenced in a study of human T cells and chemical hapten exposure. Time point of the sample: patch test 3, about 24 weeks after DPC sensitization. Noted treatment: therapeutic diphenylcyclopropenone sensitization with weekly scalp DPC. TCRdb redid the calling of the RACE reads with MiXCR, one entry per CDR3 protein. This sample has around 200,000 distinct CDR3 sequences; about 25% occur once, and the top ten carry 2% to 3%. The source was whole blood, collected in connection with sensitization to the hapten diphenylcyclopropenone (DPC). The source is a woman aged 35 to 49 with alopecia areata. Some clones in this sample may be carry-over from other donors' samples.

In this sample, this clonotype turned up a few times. CDR3 region: CASSLVGGAPTDTQYF. The CDR3 DNA reads as TGTGCCAGCAGCTTAGTTGGGGGGGCCCCCACAGATACGCAGTATTTT. This chain joins TRBV11-2 and TRBJ2-3, with a weak D call TRBD2 (7 bases). From germline, CDR1 is SGHAT and CDR2 FQNNGV. The V end lost 1 base, the J end lost 2 bases, and 13 bases lay between the germline ends. This CDR3 is built from 16 residues.

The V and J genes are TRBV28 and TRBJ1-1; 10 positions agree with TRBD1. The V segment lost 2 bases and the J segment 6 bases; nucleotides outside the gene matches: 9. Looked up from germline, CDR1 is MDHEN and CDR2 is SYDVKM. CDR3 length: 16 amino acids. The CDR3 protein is CASSLTGQGTLSEAFF. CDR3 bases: TGTGCCAGCAGTTTAACGGGACAGGGGACTCTTTCTGAAGCTTTCTTT.

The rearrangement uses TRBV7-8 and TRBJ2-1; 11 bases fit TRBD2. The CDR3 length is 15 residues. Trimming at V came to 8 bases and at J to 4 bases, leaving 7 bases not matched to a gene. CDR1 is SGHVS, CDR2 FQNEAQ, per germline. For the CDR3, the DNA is TGTGCCAGCCGACCGACTAGCGGGGTTTACAATGAGCAGTTCTTC. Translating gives CASRPTSGVYNEQFF.

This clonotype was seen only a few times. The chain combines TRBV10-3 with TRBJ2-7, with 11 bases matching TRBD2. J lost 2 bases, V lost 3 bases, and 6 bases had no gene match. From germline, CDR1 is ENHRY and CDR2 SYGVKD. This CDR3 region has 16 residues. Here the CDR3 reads CAISDAGLAETYEQYF. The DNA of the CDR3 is TGTGCCATCAGTGACGCGGGACTAGCGGAGACCTACGAGCAGTACTTC.

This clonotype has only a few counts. In DNA form, the CDR3 reads TGCAGCGTCACCCTTTTGGGGATCAGCTCCTACAATGAGCAGTTCTTC. Translated: CSVTLLGISSYNEQFF. J is TRBJ2-1 and V is TRBV29-1; no firm D call. Trimming pared 6 bases from V and 0 bases from J, leaving 18 bases between. The CDR3 is 16 amino acids. CDR1 SQVTM and CDR2 ANQGSEA come from the germline V gene.

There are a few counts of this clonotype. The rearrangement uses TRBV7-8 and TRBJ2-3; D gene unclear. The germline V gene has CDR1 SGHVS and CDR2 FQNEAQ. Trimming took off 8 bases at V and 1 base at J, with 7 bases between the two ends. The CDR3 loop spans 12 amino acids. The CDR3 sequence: CASAEGTDTQYF. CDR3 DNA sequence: TGTGCCAGCGCTGAGGGCACAGATACGCAGTATTTT.